This paragraph covers one TCR beta chain sequence. Its antigen is not identified. The data are from a study of shared clonotypes between healthy human individuals. Study-level background: CD4 naive cells filled three plates per donor, CD4 memory three, CD8 naive two and CD8 memory one. General study points: How much donors shared clonotypes was expected to be affected by sequencing depth. For sorted subsets, rarefaction showed incomplete sequencing despite large depth.

CD45RO-negative, CCR7-positively selected cells formed the naive CD8 fraction, excluding terminally differentiated effector memory CD45RA+ cells. Several immunoSEQ plates received, in even portions, the genomic DNA of each subset. Generated by immunoSEQ multiplex PCR, the TCRdb table keeps only in-frame clones and is missing some. The sample has around 2.1 million clones, just over 90% seen once; the top ten hold roughly 1.7%. The receptor's source is a man younger than 30 in good health. Some clones in this sample may be carry-over from other donors' samples. The specimen was naive CD8+ T cells from PBMCs.

In DNA, the CDR3 is TGTGCCTCCTGGACAGGGACCTACGAGCAGTACTTC. Its protein is CASWTGTYEQYF. This chain uses TRBV30 with TRBJ2-7, with 8 bases that match TRBD1. The V gene end was trimmed by 7 bases and the J gene end by 2 bases; junction bases not matched to a gene: 4. Germline V gene data show CDR1 as GTSNPN and CDR2 as SVGIG (reference sequence). This CDR3 region has 12 residues.